This T cell receptor beta chain was retrieved from a study of human T cells and chemical hapten exposure. Broader study findings: Expanded TCRs made up significantly more big CDR3 similarity clusters than controls did.

Time point reported: patch test 1, 2 weeks after DPC sensitization. Treatment noted: therapeutic diphenylcyclopropenone sensitization with weekly scalp DPC. For this clonotype: The antigen is undetermined. This likely comes from a read error, as the CDR3 has no conserved phenylalanine or tryptophan at its end.

The library tagged individual cDNA molecules with unique molecular identifiers. A single record per CDR3 protein comes from TCRdb applying MiXCR to the RACE reads. This table has 95,000 to 130,000 distinct CDR3 sequences, around 10% appearing once. The sequencing here drew on whole blood, taken in connection with sensitization to the hapten diphenylcyclopropenone (DPC). The source is a woman between 45 and 60 years old with alopecia areata. Some clones in this sample may be carry-over from other donors' samples.

The CDR3 reads CASIPPGTSGSGELFS. CDR3 bases: TGTGCCAGCATTCCTCCCGGGACTAGCGGGAGTGGGGAGCTGTTTTCT. The chain has TRBV6-1 and TRBJ2-2, with TRBD2 matching over 14 bases. The V gene end was trimmed by 7 bases and the J gene end by 8 bases; junction bases not matched to a gene: 9. This CDR3 comprises 16 residues. Germline-derived CDR1 and CDR2 are MNHNS and SASEGT.